This T cell receptor beta chain was obtained from a study of blood T cell repertoires in COVID-19. Study background: From the United States, Italy and Spain came samples of acute and convalescent COVID-19.

V was pared by 5 bases and J by 4 bases, with 6 bases of the junction left unmatched. The CDR3 runs 15 residues. Germline loops: CDR1 SNHLY, CDR2 FYNNEI. Data came from immunoSEQ multiplex PCR; TCRdb stores just in-frame clones and leaves some out. The data contain around 320,000 clones, about 90% of them seen just once; the ten biggest clones take up around 10%. Seattle patient enrollment occurred during active infection, with longitudinal follow-up thereafter. Material: peripheral blood. The TCR was taken from a woman aged 25 to 39 with COVID-19, enrolled during active disease. This chain uses TRBV2 with TRBJ2-2; 8 bases agree with TRBD2. Written as DNA, the CDR3 is TGTGCCAGCAGTACCGAGCGGGGGAGCACCGGGGAGCTGTTTTTT. Translating gives CASSTERGSTGELFF.